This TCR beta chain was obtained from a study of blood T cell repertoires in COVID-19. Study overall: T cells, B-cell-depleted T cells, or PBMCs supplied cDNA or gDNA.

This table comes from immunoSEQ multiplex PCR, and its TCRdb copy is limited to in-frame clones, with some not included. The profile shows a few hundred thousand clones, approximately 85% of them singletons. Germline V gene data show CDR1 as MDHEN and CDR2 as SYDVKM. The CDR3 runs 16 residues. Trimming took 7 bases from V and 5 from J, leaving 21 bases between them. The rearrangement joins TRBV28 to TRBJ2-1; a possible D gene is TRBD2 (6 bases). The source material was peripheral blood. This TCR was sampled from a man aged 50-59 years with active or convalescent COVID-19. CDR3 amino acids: CASTPATPGVDNEQFF. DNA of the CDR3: TGTGCCAGCACCCCAGCCACTCCGGGGGTCGACAATGAGCAGTTCTTC.